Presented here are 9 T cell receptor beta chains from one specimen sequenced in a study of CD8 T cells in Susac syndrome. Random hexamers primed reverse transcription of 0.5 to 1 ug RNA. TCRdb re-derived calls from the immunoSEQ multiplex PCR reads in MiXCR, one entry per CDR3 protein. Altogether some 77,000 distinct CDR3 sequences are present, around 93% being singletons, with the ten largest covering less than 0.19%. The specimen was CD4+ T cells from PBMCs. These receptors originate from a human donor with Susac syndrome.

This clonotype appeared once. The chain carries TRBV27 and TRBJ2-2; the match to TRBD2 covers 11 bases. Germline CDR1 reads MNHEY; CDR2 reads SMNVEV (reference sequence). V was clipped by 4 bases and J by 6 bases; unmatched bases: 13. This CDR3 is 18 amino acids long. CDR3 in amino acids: CASSSRLAGPLGAGELFF. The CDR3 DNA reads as TGTGCCAGCAGTTCCCGACTAGCGGGGCCCTTGGGGGCCGGGGAGCTGTTTTTT.

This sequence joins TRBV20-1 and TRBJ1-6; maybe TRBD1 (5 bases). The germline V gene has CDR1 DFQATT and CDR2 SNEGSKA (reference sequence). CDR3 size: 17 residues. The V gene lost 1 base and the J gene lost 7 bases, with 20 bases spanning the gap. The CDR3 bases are TGCAGTGCTAGAGCCCCCGGGGGGGATCTGAACAATTCACCCCTCCACTTT. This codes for CSARAPGGDLNNSPLHF.

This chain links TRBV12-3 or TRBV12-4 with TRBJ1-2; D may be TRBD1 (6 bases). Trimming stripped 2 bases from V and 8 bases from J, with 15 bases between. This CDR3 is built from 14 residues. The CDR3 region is CASSLKEGDLGYTF. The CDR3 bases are TGTGCCAGCAGTTTAAAGGAGGGGGACTTAGGCTACACCTTC.

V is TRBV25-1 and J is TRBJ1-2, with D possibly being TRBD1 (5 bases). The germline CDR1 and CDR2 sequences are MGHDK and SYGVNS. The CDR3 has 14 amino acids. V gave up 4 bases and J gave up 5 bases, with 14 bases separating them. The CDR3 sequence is CASSGLGTEYGYTF. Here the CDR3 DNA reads TGTGCCAGCAGTGGTTTGGGGACGGAGTATGGCTACACCTTC.

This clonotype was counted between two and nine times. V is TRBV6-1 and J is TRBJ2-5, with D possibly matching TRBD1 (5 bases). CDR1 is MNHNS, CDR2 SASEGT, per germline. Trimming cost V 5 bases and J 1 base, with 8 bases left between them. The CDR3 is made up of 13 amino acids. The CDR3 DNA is TGTGCCAGCAGTCAGGGTACCCAAGAGACCCAGTACTTC. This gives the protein CASSQGTQETQYF.

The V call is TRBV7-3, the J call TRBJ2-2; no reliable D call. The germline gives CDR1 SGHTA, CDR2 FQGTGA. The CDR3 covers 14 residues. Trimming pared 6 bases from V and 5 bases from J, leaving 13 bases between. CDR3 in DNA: TGTGCCAGCAGATTGGCTTGGGATACCGGGGAGCTGTTTTTT. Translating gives CASRLAWDTGELFF.

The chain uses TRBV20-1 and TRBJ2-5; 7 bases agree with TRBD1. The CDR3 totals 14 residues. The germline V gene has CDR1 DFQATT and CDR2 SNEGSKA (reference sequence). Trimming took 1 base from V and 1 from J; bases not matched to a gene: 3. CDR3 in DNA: TGCAGTGCTAGAGCAGACAGGGCCCAAGAGACCCAGTACTTC. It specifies CSARADRAQETQYF.

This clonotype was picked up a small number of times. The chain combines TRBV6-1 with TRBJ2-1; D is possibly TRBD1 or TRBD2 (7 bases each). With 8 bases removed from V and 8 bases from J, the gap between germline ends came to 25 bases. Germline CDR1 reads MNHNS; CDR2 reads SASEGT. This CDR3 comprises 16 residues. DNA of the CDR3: TGTGCCAGCCGCCCCCCGGGGAGGGGGCCGTGGGATGAGCAGTTCTTC. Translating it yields CASRPPGRGPWDEQFF.

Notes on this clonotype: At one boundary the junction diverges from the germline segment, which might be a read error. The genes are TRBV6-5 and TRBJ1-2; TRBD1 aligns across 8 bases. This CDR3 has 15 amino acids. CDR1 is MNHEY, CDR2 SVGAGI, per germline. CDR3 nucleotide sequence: TGTACCAGCAGCGGAATTTTGGACAGGGCCTATGGCTACACCTTC. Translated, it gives CTSSGILDRAYGYTF.